This TCR beta chain was identified during a study of blood T cell repertoires in COVID-19. Germline loops: CDR1 MDHEN, CDR2 SYDVKM. The CDR3 is made up of 16 amino acids. V shed 7 bases and J shed 0 bases, with 18 bases lying between them. Data came from immunoSEQ multiplex PCR; TCRdb stores just in-frame clones and leaves some out. The data show a few hundred thousand clones, 80% to 90% seen once. The chain uses TRBV28 and TRBJ1-2; tentatively, D is TRBD1 (6 bases). Sample: PBMCs or T cells enriched from blood (not recorded which). This clonotype was sampled from a man in his thirties or forties who had recovered from COVID-19. The CDR3 coding sequence is TGTGCCAGCACCCCTCCGGACAGAATAGCTAACTATGGCTACACCTTC. It codes for CASTPPDRIANYGYTF.